This T cell receptor beta chain came from a study of radiotherapy plus CTLA-4 blockade in lung cancer. On the study more broadly: Disease control was achieved by just over 30% of patients, and objective responses by more than 15%.

Overall study findings and caveats: According to reports, early shifts in blood T cell clones, alongside interferon-beta, forecast response most accurately.

As regards this clone: The antigen remains undetermined.

The repertoire was sequenced with immunoSEQ multiplex PCR; TCRdb's copy has only in-frame clones and lacks some. Of 75,000 to 100,000 clones in the sample, approximately 86% were seen once. The ends were cut back, 2 bases at V and 5 bases at J, with 9 bases in the middle. The CDR3 length is 13 residues. Germline V lookup: CDR1 MNHEY, CDR2 SVGAGI. Treatment of patients with chemo-refractory metastatic non-small-cell lung cancer consisted of focal radiation plus CTLA-4 blockade with ipilimumab. This receptor was obtained from a human donor with non-small cell lung cancer that progressed on radiotherapy plus ipilimumab. The source was peripheral blood, collected from a patient treated with radiotherapy plus ipilimumab. This sequence joins TRBV6-5 and TRBJ2-5, with D possibly matching TRBD2 (6 bases). The CDR3: CASSYNGGETQYF. CDR3 bases: TGTGCCAGCAGTTACAATGGGGGGGAGACCCAGTACTTC.